This is a list of T cell receptor beta chains from one sample in a study of blood T cells in healthy people across ages. From the 5' RACE reads, TCRdb called clonotypes with MiXCR, one entry per CDR3 protein. The sample consists of 1.4 million to 1.5 million distinct CDR3 sequences, 42% of them appearing once. The specimen was blood. The source is a woman under 30 in good health. Both conserved end residues are part of each CDR3. The D gene is left open where the match is weak. Some rows mark clone size as missing; the rest say once, few, many or name a class of expanded clone.

TRBJ2-7,TRBD1,few,TRBV5-1,TGCGCCAGCAGCGCTGGACAGGGGACCCACGAGCAGTACTTC,CASSAGQGTHEQYF
TRBJ2-7,TRBD1,.,TRBV9,TGTGCCAGCAGCTCCCGGACAGGGTGGGATCAGGACGAGCAGTACTTC,CASSSRTGWDQDEQYF
TRBJ1-5,.,.,TRBV6-6,TGTGCCAGCAGCAGAAGGACAGAACCACTACATCAGCCCCAGCATTTT,CASSRRTEPLHQPQHF
TRBJ2-1,TRBD1,.,TRBV6-1,TGTGCCGGCAGTCCACAGGGGGGCGCCTACAATGAGCAGTTCTTC,CAGSPQGGAYNEQFF
TRBJ2-7,.,few,TRBV20-1,TGCAGTGCTAGCACCGGGGGTATCTACGAGCAGTACTTC,CSASTGGIYEQYF
TRBJ2-2,.,.,TRBV6-5,TGTGCCAGCAGTTACTCGGACAGGAACACCGGGGAGCTGTTTTTT,CASSYSDRNTGELFF
TRBJ1-5,TRBD1,.,TRBV27,TGTGCCAGCAGTCTCTACGGACAGGGAGGCAATCAGCCCCAGCATTTT,CASSLYGQGGNQPQHF
TRBJ1-2,.,.,TRBV5-1,TGCGCCAGCAGCTTGGCCCCGCAGGGGCTGGACTATGGCTACACCTTC,CASSLAPQGLDYGYTF
TRBJ1-5,.,.,TRBV20-1,TGCAGTGCTAGTCCCGGGACGGATCGGGAGCCCCAGCATTTT,CSASPGTDREPQHF
TRBJ1-4,.,few,TRBV6-1,TGTGCCAGCAGTCCTTCCTTAGTGGCCGCTAATGAAAAACTGTTTTTT,CASSPSLVAANEKLFF
TRBJ2-3,.,few,TRBV9,TGTGCCAGCAGCCCCCGGCCAGGGTCGAGGAGAAGCACAGATACGCAGTATTTT,CASSPRPGSRRSTDTQYF
TRBJ1-1,.,few,TRBV27,TGTGCCAGCACTAAACCTCCCTTCCGGGCCGTCGCCCCTAAAGCTTTCTTT,CASTKPPFRAVAPKAFF
TRBJ1-4,TRBD1,few,TRBV28,TGTGCCAGCCTCCTAGGACAGGAGGAAAAACTGTTTTTT,CASLLGQEEKLFF
TRBJ2-5,TRBD1,.,TRBV29-1,TGCAGCGTTAATCATTCGGCCGGCAGGGGGGAGACCCAGTACTTC,CSVNHSAGRGETQYF
TRBJ2-2,TRBD2,.,TRBV7-9,TGTGCCAGCACCCCAAGACTAGCGGGTCTTAACACCGGGGAGCTGTTTTTT,CASTPRLAGLNTGELFF
TRBJ2-4,.,.,TRBV18,TGTGCCAGCTCCCCCCTAGGGAGTCTAGCCAAAAACATTCAGTACTTC,CASSPLGSLAKNIQYF
TRBJ2-4,.,few,TRBV3-1,TGTGCCAGCAGCCAAGATGCCATTCAGTACTTC,CASSQDAIQYF
TRBJ1-4,.,.,TRBV4-1,TGCGCCAGCAGCCCGAACCCGGGACCGACGAATGAAAAACTGTTTTTT,CASSPNPGPTNEKLFF
TRBJ2-5,TRBD2,.,TRBV2,TGTGCCAGCAGTGGTGGTAGCGGGGGGGCGGAGACCCAGTACTTC,CASSGGSGGAETQYF
TRBJ2-2,.,.,TRBV6-1,TGTGCCAGCCCAGCCCAGAGCTACACCGGGGAGCTGTTTTTT,CASPAQSYTGELFF
TRBJ2-7,.,.,TRBV20-1,TGCAGTGCCCCTACCCCGTACGAGCAGTACTTC,CSAPTPYEQYF
TRBJ2-7,TRBD2,few,TRBV7-2,TGTGCCAGCAGCTTATCCTCTAGCGGGGCCCTTCCATACGAGCAGTACTTC,CASSLSSSGALPYEQYF
TRBJ2-2,.,.,TRBV4-1,TGCGCCAGCAGCCAGAAACGGGGAGCGGTGAACACCGGGGAGCTGTTTTTT,CASSQKRGAVNTGELFF
TRBJ2-1,.,.,TRBV20-1,TGCAGTGCTACCCCCCGAATGGCGGGGAAATCTTACAATGAGCAGTTCTTC,CSATPRMAGKSYNEQFF
TRBJ2-1,TRBD2,.,TRBV11-2,TGTGCCAGCAGCCCCGTAGCGGGACCGTACAATGAGCAGTTCTTC,CASSPVAGPYNEQFF
TRBJ2-6,.,few,TRBV20-1,TGCAGTGCCGTCCACGGGGCTGGGGCCAACGTCCTGACTTTC,CSAVHGAGANVLTF
TRBJ1-4,.,.,TRBV4-1,TGCGCCAGCAGCCGGTTGTTAATTGCAACTAATGAAAAACTGTTTTTT,CASSRLLIATNEKLFF
TRBJ2-1,.,few,TRBV4-1,TGCGCCAGCAGCCAAGTCGGGAGAGGAGATCATGAGCAGTTCTTC,CASSQVGRGDHEQFF
TRBJ2-2,TRBD2,.,TRBV24-1,TGTGCCACCAGTTCGAGCGGGAGGGACACCGGGGAGCTGTTTTTT,CATSSSGRDTGELFF
TRBJ2-7,TRBD2,.,TRBV7-9,TGTGCCAGCAGCTCCCCTAGCGGATCTTACAATGAGCAGTACTTC,CASSSPSGSYNEQYF
TRBJ2-3,TRBD2,.,TRBV5-1,TGCGCCAGCAGTCAAAGCGGGAGAGGTGTAGATACGCAGTATTTT,CASSQSGRGVDTQYF
TRBJ2-2,.,.,TRBV6-6,TGTGCCAGCACCCACGGTTCGGGGGAGCTGTTTTTT,CASTHGSGELFF
TRBJ2-5,.,.,TRBV12-3/TRBV12-4,TGTGCCAGCAGCCAGAGCTGGACCCAGTACTTC,CASSQSWTQYF
TRBJ2-5,TRBD1,once,TRBV24-1,TGTGCCACCAGTGGGGCCGACAGGGTCCAAGAGACCCAGTACTTC,CATSGADRVQETQYF
TRBJ2-2,.,.,TRBV9,TGTGCCAGCAGCGTAGCTGGGGGCGGGGGAAACACCGGGGAGCTGTTTTTT,CASSVAGGGGNTGELFF
TRBJ2-7,.,.,TRBV7-2,TGTGCCAGCAGCTTAGTTCCCATGAGCTCCCTGTGCGAGCAGTACTTC,CASSLVPMSSLCEQYF
TRBJ2-3,TRBD2,few,TRBV4-2,TGTGCCAGCAGCCAAGATGTTCTAGCGGGGGCAGAGGATACGCAGTATTTT,CASSQDVLAGAEDTQYF
TRBJ2-7,.,.,TRBV5-1,TGCGCCAGCAGCCCCCCGGGGGGCCAAACCTACGAGCAGTACTTC,CASSPPGGQTYEQYF